This TCR beta chain is drawn from a study of blood T cells in healthy people across ages (dated by TCRdb to about 2015). A note on the overall study: In model experiments, template switching captured about one uniquely barcoded TCR beta cDNA molecule for every two T cells. To avoid experimental bias, donors of different ages were distributed randomly across sequencing lanes. The study analyzed two additional independent replicas of 1 million unique cDNA reads from the same blood draw for two donors, one aged 18 to 29 and one aged 80 or older. The donors were divided into four age groups: young (average approximately 17 years), middle-aged (about 40), aged (about 60) and long-lived (roughly 82). Using deep sequencing normalized with unique cDNA molecular identifiers, the study measured how TCR beta repertoire diversity changes with age. What the authors observed across the whole study: Because the CMV infection status of the donors was unknown, age-related changes in expanded clonotypes may potentially have been confounded. Estimates of total diversity based on one million sequenced T cells were regarded as lower bounds and as underestimates. The long-lived group showed more naive CD4+ T cells, fewer expanded clones and increased TCR diversity than the aged group, suggesting age selection. The percentage of naive T cells measured by flow cytometry correlated strongly with observed TCR beta diversity. As age increased, observed TCR beta diversity per million T cells dropped in a roughly linear way, and a significant reduction was already evident by age 40. Conclusive comparison of naive and antigen-experienced compartments was prevented by the profiling of bulk unsorted PBMCs.

Library construction relied on 5' RACE. A second PCR of 7 to 11 cycles was performed with a sample-barcoded 5' primer and a J-beta primer mix. Each TCR beta cDNA molecule received a unique molecular identifier from a template-switch 5' adaptor carrying 12 random nucleotides. Each sample yielded at least 2.5 million CDR3-containing paired-end reads. First-strand cDNA was synthesized from all RNA with the Mint cDNA synthesis kit, primed by a TRBC-specific oligonucleotide. Following uracil-DNA glycosylase treatment, all cDNA underwent a first 18-cycle PCR with the universal primers M1SS and BC2_uni_R. The original methods were these. For normalization, 1 million high-quality reads were randomly selected from each sample, with every read carrying a distinct molecular identifier. Instead of being binned into consensus sequences, reads with shared molecular identifiers were discarded. MiTCR, with a Q25 quality threshold and the strictest error-elimination algorithm, was used for CDR3 identification, clonotype clustering and error correction. A nonparametric unseen species model with Euler transformation was used to estimate a lower bound on total TCR beta diversity. TCRdb reanalyzed the raw reads on its own, using fastp at Q25 for trimming and MiXCR for clone calling, and kept in-frame beta chains. A single entry per CDR3 protein holds the most common genes and DNA from its merged rows. None of the V and J calls come from the authors' own analysis; TCRdb made them. Across this sample there are 1,800,000 or so distinct CDR3 sequences, with approximately 39% seen only once. The ten largest account for 23% of the sample.

Donors were 35 to 40 systemically healthy Caucasian individuals from Russia aged roughly 6 to 100 years. Each donor gave around 9.5 milliliters of peripheral blood, collected into EDTA-treated Vacutainer tubes. PBMCs were isolated by Ficoll-Paque density-gradient centrifugation, with at least 6.5 million obtained per sample. Trizol reagent was used to extract total RNA from the PBMCs, yielding at least 6 micrograms per sample. For every donor, an aliquot of PBMCs went through flow cytometry to measure the percentages of naive CD45RAhigh/CD27high T cells. For this clonotype: No cognate antigen has been identified for it. Base qualities are missing; no much larger clone stands one base away.

The CDR3 starts with the cysteine, ends with the phenylalanine, and has 14 residues. Just the 42-base CDR3 DNA is kept, in frame starting at base 1. V is pared back by 0 bases and J by 1 base, with 7 bases lying between the germline termini. The germline V gene supplies CDR1 SGDLS and CDR2 YYNGEE. This chain joins TRBV9 to TRBJ1-1; the D gene cannot be named for sure. This TCR was sampled from a human donor in good health. The source material was blood. Read as DNA, the sequence is TGTGCCAGCAGCGTAGTCAGGCAGAACACTGAAGCTTTCTTT. Its coded protein is CASSVVRQNTEAFF.